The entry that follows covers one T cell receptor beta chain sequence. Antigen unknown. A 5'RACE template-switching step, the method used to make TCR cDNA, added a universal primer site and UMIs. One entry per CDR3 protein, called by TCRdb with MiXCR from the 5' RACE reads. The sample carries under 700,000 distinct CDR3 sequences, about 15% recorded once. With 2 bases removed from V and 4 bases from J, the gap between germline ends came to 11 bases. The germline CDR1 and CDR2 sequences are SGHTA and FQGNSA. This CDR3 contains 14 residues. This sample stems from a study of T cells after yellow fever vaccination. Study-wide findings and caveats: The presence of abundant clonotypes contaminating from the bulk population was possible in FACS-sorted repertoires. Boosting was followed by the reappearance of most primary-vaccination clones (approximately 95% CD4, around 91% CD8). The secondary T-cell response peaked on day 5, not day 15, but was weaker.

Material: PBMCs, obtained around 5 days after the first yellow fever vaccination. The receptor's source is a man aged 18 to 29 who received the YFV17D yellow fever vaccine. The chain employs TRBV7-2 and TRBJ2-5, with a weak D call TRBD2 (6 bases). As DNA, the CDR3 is TGTGCCAGCAGCTTAAGGAGGGAGATAGAGACCCAGTACTTC. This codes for CASSLRREIETQYF.